The source of this T cell receptor (beta chain) is a study of T cell responses to AZD1222 COVID-19 vaccine. Regarding the study as a whole: White British people made up most donors, females outnumbered males, and clonal diversity was possibly underestimated.

Of note for this clone: What it recognizes is unknown.

CDR1 and CDR2 from the germline V gene are SGHDN and FVKESK. Trimming left V 10 bases short and J 1 base short, with 14 bases between. This CDR3 has 14 amino acids. Sequenced by immunoSEQ multiplex PCR; TCRdb stores in-frame clones only, minus some. Of 100,000 to 150,000 clones in the sample, over 75% were seen once. The source of this sequence is an adult in good health. Sample: peripheral blood, taken on day 0 of AZD1222 vaccination. The chain carries TRBV14 and TRBJ2-4; the D gene is possibly TRBD2 (6 bases). The CDR3 bases are TGTGCCACACCCCCTGGGGGGGCCAAAAACATTCAGTACTTC. Translated: CATPPGGAKNIQYF. The variable domain in full, completed from reference TRBV14 and TRBJ2-4, reads EAGVTQFPSHSVIEKGQTVTLRCDPISGHDNLYWYRRVMGKEIKFLLHFVKESKQDESGMPNNRFLAERTGGTYSTLKVQPAELEDSGVYFCATPPGGAKNIQYFGAGTRLSVL.